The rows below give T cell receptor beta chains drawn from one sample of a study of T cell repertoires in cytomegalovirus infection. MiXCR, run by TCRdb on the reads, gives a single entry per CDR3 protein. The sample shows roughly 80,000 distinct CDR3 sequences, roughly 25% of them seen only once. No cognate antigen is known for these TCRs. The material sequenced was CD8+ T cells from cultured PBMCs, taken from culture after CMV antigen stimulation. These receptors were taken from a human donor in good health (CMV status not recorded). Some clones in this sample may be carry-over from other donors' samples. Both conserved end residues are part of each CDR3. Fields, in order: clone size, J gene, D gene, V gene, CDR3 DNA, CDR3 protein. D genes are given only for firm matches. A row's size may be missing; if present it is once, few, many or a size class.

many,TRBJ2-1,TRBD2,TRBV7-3,TGTGCCAGCAGCTTAACTGGGACTAGCGGGGGAGCGGGTCGGTCCTACAATGAGCAGTTCTTC,CASSLTGTSGGAGRSYNEQFF
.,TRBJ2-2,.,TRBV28,TGTGCCAGCAAGGGCCGCGAGGACACCGGGGAGCTGTTTTTT,CASKGREDTGELFF
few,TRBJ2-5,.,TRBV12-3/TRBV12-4,TGTGCCAGCAGTTTTGACGGGACCCAGTACTTC,CASSFDGTQYF
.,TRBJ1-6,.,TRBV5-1,TGCGCCAGCAGGTTCGGACCGAGGATACCCTATAATTCACCCCTCCACTTT,CASRFGPRIPYNSPLHF
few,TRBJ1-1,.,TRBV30,TGTGCCTGGACCCACACCGGGTGGAACACTGAAGCTTTCTTT,CAWTHTGWNTEAFF
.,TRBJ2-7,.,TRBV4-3,TGCGCCAGCAGCCAAGAGAGAGGGGTCGCCTACGAGCAGTACTTC,CASSQERGVAYEQYF
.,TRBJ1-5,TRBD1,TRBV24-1,TGTGCCACCAGTGAGTCCGACAGGGGTGGGGAGCCCCAGCATTTT,CATSESDRGGEPQHF
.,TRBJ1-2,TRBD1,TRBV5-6,TGTGCCAGCAGCATCGACAGGGCCCCCTATGGCTACACCTTC,CASSIDRAPYGYTF
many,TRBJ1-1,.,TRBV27,TGTGCCAGCGTGGGGCCTGAAGCTTTCTTT,CASVGPEAFF
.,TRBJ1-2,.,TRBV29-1,TGCAGCGTTGATGCCCGCTTGGAGGTTATAAGGGATGGCTACACCTTC,CSVDARLEVIRDGYTF
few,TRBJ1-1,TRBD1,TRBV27,TGTGCCAGCAGTTGGGACAGGGGGAGGACTGAAGCTTTCTTT,CASSWDRGRTEAFF
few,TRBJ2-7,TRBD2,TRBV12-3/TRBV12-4,TGTGCCAGCAGTGCGGGGACTAGCGGGTTGTCCTACGAGCAGTACTTC,CASSAGTSGLSYEQYF
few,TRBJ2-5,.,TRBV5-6,TGTGCCAGCAGCCACGGGAGTCTAGGGTTGACCCAGTACTTC,CASSHGSLGLTQYF
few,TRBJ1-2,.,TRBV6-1,TGTGCCAGCAGTGAAAGGGCGAACTATGGCTACACCTTC,CASSERANYGYTF
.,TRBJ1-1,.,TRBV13,TGTACCAGCAGGATAAAGGGCCCTGAAGCTTTCTTT,CTSRIKGPEAFF
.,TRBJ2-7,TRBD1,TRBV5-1,TGCGCCAGCAGCTCCCGGACAGGGGGTTTCGACGAGCAGTACTTC,CASSSRTGGFDEQYF
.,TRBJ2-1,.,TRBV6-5,TGTGCCAGCAGTTACTCGGCAGCCTCAAATGAGCAGTTCTTC,CASSYSAASNEQFF
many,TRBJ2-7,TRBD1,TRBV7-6,TGTGCCAGCAGTCCCATCCCGACAGGGGGCGAATTTTCCGAGCAGTACTTC,CASSPIPTGGEFSEQYF
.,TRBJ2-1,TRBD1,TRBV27,TGTGCCAGCAGTTTAACGTACCGGGACAGGGATTGGAATGAGCAGTTCTTC,CASSLTYRDRDWNEQFF
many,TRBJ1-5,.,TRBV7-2,TGTGCCAGCAGCACATATATCAATCAGCCCCAGCATTTT,CASSTYINQPQHF
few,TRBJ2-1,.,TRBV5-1,TGCGCCAGCAGCTTGGGGACAGCTGAGCAGTTCTTC,CASSLGTAEQFF
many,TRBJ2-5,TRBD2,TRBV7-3,TGTGCCAGCAGCTCAGCGGGGTCAGGAGAGACCCAGTACTTC,CASSSAGSGETQYF
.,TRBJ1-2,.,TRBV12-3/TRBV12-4,TGTGCCAGCAGAGCCCGGGGACCGAATAACTATGGCTACACCTTC,CASRARGPNNYGYTF
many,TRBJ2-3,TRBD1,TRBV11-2,TGTGCCAGCAGCTTAGAACGGGACAGGCGACATACGCAGTATTTT,CASSLERDRRHTQYF
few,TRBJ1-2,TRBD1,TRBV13,TGTGCCAGCAGCATGACAGGGGACTACTATGGCTACACCTTC,CASSMTGDYYGYTF
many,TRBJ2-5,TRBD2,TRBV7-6,TGTGCCAGCAGCCCCTACGGCGGGGGATTGGTTCAAGAGACCCAGTACTTC,CASSPYGGGLVQETQYF
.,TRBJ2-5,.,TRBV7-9,TGTGCCAGCAGCTTAGAGAGGGAGACCCAGTACTTC,CASSLERETQYF
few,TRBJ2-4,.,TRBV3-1,TGTGCCAGCACCTCCCGGATGGTTGAAAACATTCAGTACTTC,CASTSRMVENIQYF
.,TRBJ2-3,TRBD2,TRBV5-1,TGCGCCAGCAGCTTTTTGGCTAGCGGGTATACAGATACGCAGTATTTT,CASSFLASGYTDTQYF
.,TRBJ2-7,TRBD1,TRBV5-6,TGTGCCAGCAGCGCCGGGACAGGGCCCTACGAGCAGTACTTC,CASSAGTGPYEQYF
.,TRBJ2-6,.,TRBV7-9,TGTGCCAGCAGCTTAGCGGCTATCTCTGGGGCCAACGTCCTGACTTTC,CASSLAAISGANVLTF
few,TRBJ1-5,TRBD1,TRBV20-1,TGCAGTGCTAGACCCCGACAGGGAGGAAATCAGCCCCAGCATTTT,CSARPRQGGNQPQHF
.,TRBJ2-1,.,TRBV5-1,TGCGCCAGCAGCTTGGGCACCCCGGGGGCGAGCTCCTACAATGAGCAGTTCTTC,CASSLGTPGASSYNEQFF
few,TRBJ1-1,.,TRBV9,TGTGCCAGCAGCTCACCAACTCACGGGCCTTCGAACACTGAAGCTTTCTTT,CASSSPTHGPSNTEAFF
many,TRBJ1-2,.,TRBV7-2,TGTGCCAGCAGCTTACAACAGGGAAACTATGGCTACACCTTC,CASSLQQGNYGYTF
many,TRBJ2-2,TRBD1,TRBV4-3,TGCGCCAGCAGCCAAGACGCGGACAGGGGTTATGGGGAGCTGTTTTTT,CASSQDADRGYGELFF
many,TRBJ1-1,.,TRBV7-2,TGTGCCAGCAGCTCGCTCCCTTACACTGAAGCTTTCTTT,CASSSLPYTEAFF
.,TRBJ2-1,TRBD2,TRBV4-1,TGCGCCAGCAGCCAAGGAGGGGGACTAGCGGGAGGTAGCTCCTACAATGAGCAGTTCTTC,CASSQGGGLAGGSSYNEQFF
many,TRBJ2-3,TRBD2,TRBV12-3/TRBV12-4,TGTGCCACCCGACCCCTAGCGGGGGGGCCAGATACGCAGTATTTT,CATRPLAGGPDTQYF
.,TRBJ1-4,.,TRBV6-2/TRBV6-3,TGTGCCAGCAGTTACGGGGGGCCGACAGGAGTTGCTGAAAAACTGTTTTTT,CASSYGGPTGVAEKLFF
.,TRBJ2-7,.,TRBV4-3,TGCGCCAGCAGCCAAGATGGAGGATCATTTCGCTACGAGCAGTACTTC,CASSQDGGSFRYEQYF
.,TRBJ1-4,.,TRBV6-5,.,CASSSGQGAGVEKLFF
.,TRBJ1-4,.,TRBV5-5,TGTGCCAGCAGTAGGGGGGCAAACACTAATGAAAAACTGTTTTTT,CASSRGANTNEKLFF
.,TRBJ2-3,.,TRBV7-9,TGTGCCAGCAGCTTATTTGGCACAGATACGCAGTATTTT,CASSLFGTDTQYF
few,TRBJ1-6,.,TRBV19,TGTGCCAGTAGTATTGAGGGCCTGAGCTCCTATAATTCACCCCTCCACTTT,CASSIEGLSSYNSPLHF
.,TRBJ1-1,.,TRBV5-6,TGTGCCAGCAGCGGAACGTCTGAAGCTTTCTTT,CASSGTSEAFF
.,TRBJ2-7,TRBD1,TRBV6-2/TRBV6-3,TGTGCCAGCCATAATCCGGGACAGGGCTACGAGCAGTACTTC,CASHNPGQGYEQYF
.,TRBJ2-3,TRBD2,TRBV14,TGTGCCAGCAGCCACTACCCTAGCGGGGGGGCTGATACGCAGTATTTT,CASSHYPSGGADTQYF
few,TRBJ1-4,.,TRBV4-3,TGCGCCAGCAGCCAAGGAGTCCTGGTTAATGAAAAACTGTTTTTT,CASSQGVLVNEKLFF
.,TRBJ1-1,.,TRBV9,TGTGCCAGCAGCGTAGGGACAGCGAACACTGAAGCTTTCTTT,CASSVGTANTEAFF
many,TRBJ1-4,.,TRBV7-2,TGTGCCAGCAGCTTATCCGGAGGACCAACTAATGAAAAACTGTTTTTT,CASSLSGGPTNEKLFF
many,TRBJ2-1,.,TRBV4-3,TGCGCCAGCAGCCTCGGAACTAGTGGGGGTTTACGTGAGCAGTTCTTC,CASSLGTSGGLREQFF
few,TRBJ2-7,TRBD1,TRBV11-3,TGTGCCAGCAGCTTAGAGTGGGATCGGACAGGAGGAGAGCAGTACTTC,CASSLEWDRTGGEQYF